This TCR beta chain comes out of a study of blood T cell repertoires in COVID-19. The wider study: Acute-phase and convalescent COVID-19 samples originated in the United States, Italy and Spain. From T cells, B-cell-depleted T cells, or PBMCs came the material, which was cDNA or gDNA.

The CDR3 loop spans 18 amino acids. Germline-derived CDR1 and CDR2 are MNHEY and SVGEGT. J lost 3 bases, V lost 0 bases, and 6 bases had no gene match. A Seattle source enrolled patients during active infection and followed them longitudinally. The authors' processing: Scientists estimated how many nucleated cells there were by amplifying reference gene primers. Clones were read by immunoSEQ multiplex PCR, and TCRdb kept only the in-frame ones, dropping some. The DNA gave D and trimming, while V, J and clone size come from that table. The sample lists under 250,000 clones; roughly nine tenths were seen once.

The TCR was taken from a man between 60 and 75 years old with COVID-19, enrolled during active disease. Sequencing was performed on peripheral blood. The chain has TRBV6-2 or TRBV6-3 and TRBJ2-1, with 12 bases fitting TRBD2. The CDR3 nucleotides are TGTGCCAGCAGTTACTCTCTAGCGGGAGGGCCTTACTACAATGAGCAGTTCTTC. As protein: CASSYSLAGGPYYNEQFF.